These 11 T cell receptor beta chains came from one sample sequenced in a study of shared clonotypes between healthy human individuals (dated by TCRdb to between 2020 and 2021). The method behind the library was the immunoSEQ multiplex PCR assay. The clones in this table, taken by TCRdb from immuneACCESS, are in-frame only. Not every clone is retained; where verified, under half of the shortfall comes from an unresolved V gene, and the cause of the rest is unknown. In all, the sample holds 2,500,000 or so clones, and 85% to 95% of those were seen once. The biggest ten clones account for approximately 0.39% of the sample. What was sequenced was naive CD4+ T cells from PBMCs. The sample's cell subset or site label is to be understood as: CD45RA+ positively selected. The receptors shown here come from a man aged 18 to 30 in good health. Some clones in this sample may be carry-over from other donors' samples.

The chain employs TRBV7-9 and TRBJ2-7; the D gene is possibly TRBD2 (7 bases). This CDR3 spans 15 amino acids. The V gene lost 5 bases and the J gene lost 4 bases, with 18 bases spanning the gap. In germline, CDR1 is SEHNR, CDR2 FQNEAQ (reference sequence). The CDR3 DNA follows: TGTGCCAGCAGCATCCGGACGGAGGGGGGGTACGAGCAGTACTTC. Its protein is CASSIRTEGGYEQYF.

The V gene is TRBV5-1, the J gene TRBJ2-5, with a possible D match to TRBD1 (6 bases). There are 14 residues in the CDR3. CDR1 SGHRS and CDR2 YFSETQ come from the germline V gene. With 3 bases removed from V and 3 bases from J, the gap between germline ends came to 12 bases. For the CDR3, the DNA is TGCGCCAGCAGCTGGATCAGGACAGAAGAGACCCAGTACTTC. Amino acids: CASSWIRTEETQYF.

The J gene is TRBJ2-5, the V gene TRBV5-1; 11 nucleotides line up with TRBD2. Trimming removed 0 bases from V and 2 bases from J; junction bases left unmatched: 12. Germline V CDR1 and CDR2: SGHRS, YFSETQ. This CDR3 contains 19 residues. CDR3 sequence (DNA): TGCGCCAGCAGCTTGGCCGCGACTAGCGGGACCCGCCAACAAGAGACCCAGTACTTC. Its protein product is CASSLAATSGTRQQETQYF.

This chain joins TRBV9 and TRBJ2-6; TRBD1 or TRBD2 may be the D gene (5 bases each). Germline assignment: CDR1 SGDLS and CDR2 YYNGEE. The CDR3 is made up of 16 amino acids. V was shortened by 0 bases and J by 4 bases, with 11 bases between the two germline ends. This CDR3 is CASSVARGTGANVLTF. The CDR3 DNA is TGTGCCAGCAGCGTAGCGAGGGGTACCGGGGCCAACGTCCTGACTTTC.

The V gene is TRBV6-5, the J gene TRBJ1-4, with 10 bases identical to TRBD1. Germline V gives CDR1 MNHEY, CDR2 SVGAGI. The ends lost 6 bases at V and 6 bases at J; junction bases unmatched: 4. The CDR3 is 14 residues long. The CDR3 region is CASSQTGGYEKLFF. The CDR3 nucleotides are TGTGCCAGCAGCCAGACAGGGGGCTATGAAAAACTGTTTTTT.

About this clone: Other DNA sequences in the same sample also yield this CDR3. This chain connects TRBV30 to TRBJ2-2; no firm D call. This CDR3 has 13 residues. V was clipped by 0 bases and J by 1 base, with 3 bases between them. The V gene's germline CDR1 is GTSNPN and CDR2 SVGIG (reference sequence). The CDR3 protein is CAWSVLNTGELFF. CDR3 DNA sequence: TGTGCCTGGAGTGTATTGAACACCGGGGAGCTGTTTTTT.

To note about this clone: The conserved closing phenylalanine or tryptophan is absent in this CDR3, likely reflecting a read error. It is unclear where the CDR3 begins or ends on the DNA, so no DNA is shown, and the CDR3 is as TCRdb lists it. The CDR3 spells CASSERDRTILA. The chain has TRBV21-1 and TRBJ2-7; the tabulated D call, TRBD1, remains unverified against the DNA. TRBV21-1 is a pseudogene. From its first to its last residue, the CDR3 has 12 amino acids.

This chain joins TRBV7-3 and TRBJ2-6; tentatively, D is TRBD2 (6 bases). This CDR3 has 16 residues. V gave up 2 bases and J gave up 5 bases, with 13 bases separating them. Germline V gives CDR1 SGHTA, CDR2 FQGTGA. CDR3 nucleotides: TGTGCCAGCAGCTTAGGGGGAGGAGGCAGGGCCAACGTCCTGACTTTC. As protein: CASSLGGGGRANVLTF.

V and J are TRBV7-6 and TRBJ1-5; D is unclear. The germline V and J ends were trimmed by 1 base and 6 bases, with 19 bases remaining between them. Per the germline V gene, CDR1 is SGHVS and CDR2 is FNYEAQ. CDR3 length: 17 residues. CDR3 DNA: TGTGCCAGCAGCTTAGAGGTAAAAGGGCTGTATCCTCAGCCCCAGCATTTT. This gives the protein CASSLEVKGLYPQPQHF. Supplemented by reference TRBV7-6 and TRBJ1-5, the full variable domain reads GAGVSQSPRYKVTKRGQDVALRCDPISGHVSLYWYRQALGQGPEFLTYFNYEAQQDKSGLPNDRFSAERPEGSISTLTIQRTEQRDSAMYRCASSLEVKGLYPQPQHFGDGTRLSIL.

This clone was seen just once. The chain joins TRBV27 to TRBJ1-4; maybe TRBD1 (6 bases). V lost 6 bases and J lost 7, with 21 bases in between. The CDR3 runs 16 residues. The germline CDR1 and CDR2 sequences are MNHEY and SMNVEV (reference sequence). CDR3: CASSLGGAGRGEKLFF. CDR3 nucleotide sequence: TGTGCCAGCAGCTTAGGGGGGGCGGGCAGAGGTGAAAAACTGTTTTTT. The variable domain in full, with the rest retrieved from reference TRBV27 and TRBJ1-4, is EAQVTQNPRYLITVTGKKLTVTCSQNMNHEYMSWYRQDPGLGLRQIYYSMNVEVTDKGDVPEGYKVSRKEKRNFPLILESPSPNQTSLYFCASSLGGAGRGEKLFFGSGTQLSVL.

The V call is TRBV27, the J call TRBJ2-1; D unresolved. This CDR3 spans 13 amino acids. V was trimmed by 6 bases and J by 8 bases, leaving 14 bases between them. Germline V lookup: CDR1 MNHEY, CDR2 SMNVEV (reference sequence). This chain's CDR3 is CASRRPSEDEQFF. The CDR3, as DNA: TGTGCCAGCAGACGCCCCTCAGAGGATGAGCAGTTCTTC.